The present T cell receptor beta chain was sequenced within a study of T cells after yellow fever vaccination. In its sample, this clonotype was seen a few times. There are 15 residues in the CDR3. V gave up 0 bases and J gave up 2 bases, with 10 bases separating them. Per germline, CDR1 LGHNA and CDR2 YNFKEQ. In TCRdb, the 5' RACE reads were re-called with MiXCR into one record per CDR3 protein. The sample lists hundreds of thousands of distinct CDR3 sequences; 8.1% were seen once. J is TRBJ1-2 and V is TRBV4-2; D gene unclear. This TCR was sampled from a man aged 18 to 30 who received the YFV17D yellow fever vaccine. The starting material was PBMCs, obtained more than 35 days after the first yellow fever vaccination. CDR3 amino acids: CASSQDPQENYGYTF. Here the CDR3 DNA reads TGTGCCAGCAGCCAAGATCCTCAGGAAAACTATGGCTACACCTTC.